This passage covers 22 T cell receptor beta chains from one sample sequenced in a study of blood T cell repertoires in COVID-19. Produced via immunoSEQ multiplex PCR; TCRdb's table is partial and in-frame only. The table lists 100,000 to 150,000 clones, approximately 89% of them singletons, with 9.5% to 12% in the top ten. Material for sequencing was peripheral blood. The source of these receptors is a woman in her sixties or seventies with COVID-19, enrolled during active disease.

The genes are TRBV5-1 and TRBJ2-7, with 8 bases identical to TRBD1. CDR1 and CDR2 from the germline V gene are SGHRS and YFSETQ. The length of the CDR3 is 14 residues. Trimming at V came to 4 bases and at J to 4 bases, leaving 7 bases not matched to a gene. Here the CDR3 reads CASSHGQGGYEQYF. In nucleotides, the CDR3 is TGCGCCAGCAGCCACGGACAGGGCGGTTACGAGCAGTACTTC.

The V gene is TRBV28, the J gene TRBJ1-2; tentative D call: TRBD1 (6 bases). This CDR3 has 12 amino acids. V was clipped by 6 bases and J by 8 bases, with 13 bases between them. CDR1 and CDR2 from the germline V gene are MDHEN and SYDVKM. CDR3 bases: TGTGCCAGCAGGGCTACAGGGCCAGGCTACACCTTC. It is translated as CASRATGPGYTF.

In regard to this clone: Other nucleotide sequences from this sample produce the same CDR3. V usage is TRBV15 and J usage is TRBJ1-2; TRBD1 might be the D (5 bases). Trimming took 0 bases from V and 2 from J, leaving 7 bases between them. The CDR3 has 14 amino acids. CDR1 and CDR2 from the germline V gene are LNHNV and YYDKDF (reference sequence). As DNA, the CDR3 is TGTGCCACCAGCAGAGATAGGGGCAACTATGGCTACACCTTC. This encodes CATSRDRGNYGYTF.

The chain carries TRBV7-8 and TRBJ2-1; a weak D match, TRBD2 (6 bases). This CDR3 is built from 15 residues. V was trimmed by 3 bases and J by 0 bases, leaving 9 bases between them. Germline V lookup: CDR1 SGHVS, CDR2 FQNEAQ. The CDR3 reads CASSFGGLSYNEQFF. The CDR3 bases are TGTGCCAGCAGCTTCGGGGGACTCTCCTACAATGAGCAGTTCTTC.

Regarding this clone: Other nucleotide sequences from this sample produce the same CDR3. This chain links TRBV7-2 with TRBJ1-2, with a possible D match to TRBD1 (5 bases). Looked up from germline, CDR1 is SGHTA and CDR2 is FQGNSA. The V end was cut by 1 base, the J end by 2 bases, with 11 bases between. The CDR3 contains 15 residues. CDR3 amino acids: CASSLGGGSNYGYTF. CDR3 nucleotides: TGTGCCAGCAGCTTAGGCGGGGGATCAAACTATGGCTACACCTTC.

Only one count was recorded for this clone. This chain links TRBV6-1 with TRBJ1-2, with D hard to call. This CDR3 comprises 14 residues. The germline V gene encodes CDR1 MNHNS and CDR2 SASEGT. Trimming shortened V by 2 bases and J by 3 bases, and 10 bases separated the two germline ends. The CDR3 loop reads CASSEIRSYYGYTF. CDR3 nucleotide sequence: TGTGCCAGCAGTGAAATCAGGTCCTACTATGGCTACACCTTC.

The gene calls are TRBV9 and TRBJ1-6; 8 bases line up with TRBD1. This CDR3 is 14 amino acids long. The trim removed 2 bases at V and 8 bases at J, leaving 3 bases unmatched. The V gene's germline CDR1 is SGDLS and CDR2 YYNGEE. The CDR3: CASSVARGHSPLHF. The CDR3 DNA sequence: TGTGCCAGCAGCGTCGCCAGGGGGCATTCACCCCTCCACTTT. Supplemented by reference TRBV9 and TRBJ1-6, the full variable domain reads DSGVTQTPKHLITATGQRVTLRCSPRSGDLSVYWYQQSLDQGLQFLIQYYNGEERAKGNILERFSAQQFPDLHSELNLSSLELGDSALYFCASSVARGHSPLHFGNGTRLTVT.

The chain recombines TRBV11-2 with TRBJ1-2, with 7 bases matching TRBD1. CDR3 length: 16 amino acids. V dropped 5 bases and J dropped 3; count of bases not matched to a gene: 12. In germline, CDR1 is SGHAT, CDR2 FQNNGV. DNA of the CDR3: TGTGCCAGCAGCCGTCGAAACCCGGGACAGTACTATGGCTACACCTTC. Protein: CASSRRNPGQYYGYTF.

The rearrangement uses TRBV7-9 and TRBJ2-7, with TRBD2 matching 11 bases. Germline CDR1 and CDR2: SEHNR and FQNEAQ (reference sequence). The CDR3 has 14 amino acids. V lost 4 bases, J lost 5 bases, and 4 bases stayed unmatched. CDR3 DNA: TGTGCCAGCAGCTGGGGACTAGCGGTAAACGAGCAGTACTTC. Protein sequence: CASSWGLAVNEQYF.

The chain is built from TRBV18 and TRBJ2-2; a weak D match, TRBD2 (7 bases). The germline V and J ends were trimmed by 1 base and 0 bases, with 15 bases remaining between them. The CDR3 runs to 18 residues. Looked up from germline, CDR1 is KGHSH and CDR2 is LQKENI. The CDR3, as DNA: TGTGCCAGCTCACCACTCCGGGGGGCCGCCCCGAACACCGGGGAGCTGTTTTTT. This encodes CASSPLRGAAPNTGELFF.

The chain links TRBV6-6 to TRBJ1-2; D is uncertain. Germline CDR1 is MNHNY and CDR2 is SVGAGI (reference sequence). The V end lost 6 bases, the J end lost 4 bases, and 6 bases lay between the germline ends. This CDR3 comprises 11 residues. CDR3 DNA sequence: TGTGCCAGCAGACAGATCTATGGCTACACCTTC. Translated, it gives CASRQIYGYTF.

The chain links TRBV11-2 to TRBJ2-5; a possible D gene is TRBD1 (5 bases). The V and J ends lost 4 bases and 0 bases respectively, with 15 bases between them. Per germline, CDR1 SGHAT and CDR2 FQNNGV. This CDR3 is 16 amino acids long. This chain's CDR3 is CASSSIRTYDQETQYF. As DNA, the CDR3 is TGTGCCAGCAGCTCTATCCGGACATACGACCAAGAGACCCAGTACTTC. The variable domain in full, completed from reference TRBV11-2 and TRBJ2-5, reads EAGVAQSPRYKIIEKRQSVAFWCNPISGHATLYWYQQILGQGPKLLIQFQNNGVVDDSQLPKDRFSAERLKGVDSTLKIQPAKLEDSAVYLCASSSIRTYDQETQYFGPGTRLLVL.

The chain combines TRBV11-3 with TRBJ2-3, with D perhaps matching TRBD2 (6 bases). V dropped 4 bases and J dropped 2 bases, with 22 bases sitting between them. CDR1 and CDR2 (germline): SGHNT, YENEEA. The CDR3 contains 18 residues. The DNA for the CDR3 is TGTGCCAGCAGCTCCAGATCAATTAGCGGCGGCCCCACAGATACGCAGTATTTT. Its protein product is CASSSRSISGGPTDTQYF.

The CDR3 sequence: CASSIDRGLNGNTIYF. The CDR3 nucleotides read TGTGCCAGCTCAATAGACAGGGGCCTAAATGGAAACACCATATATTTT. V gene TRBV18 combines with J gene TRBJ1-3; 8 bases are a match to TRBD1. CDR1 and CDR2 (germline): KGHSH, LQKENI. The CDR3 is 16 residues long. V shed 5 bases, J shed 3 bases, and the junction held 9 bases outside the gene matches. Full variable domain (outside the CDR3, taken from reference TRBV18 and TRBJ1-3): NAGVMQNPRHLVRRRGQEARLRCSPMKGHSHVYWYRQLPEEGLKFMVYLQKENIIDESGMPKERFSAEFPKEGPSILRIQQVVRGDSAAYFCASSIDRGLNGNTIYFGEGSWLTVV.

This clone was seen a few times. The rearrangement uses TRBV2 and TRBJ2-5, with D possibly TRBD1 on 6 matching bases. The V gene's germline CDR1 is SNHLY and CDR2 FYNNEI. This CDR3 is built from 14 residues. The V and J ends lost 4 bases and 5 bases respectively, with 14 bases between them. The CDR3 reads CASSVQGWGETQYF. CDR3 sequence (DNA): TGTGCCAGCAGTGTACAGGGTTGGGGGGAGACCCAGTACTTC.

The chain is built from TRBV7-6 and TRBJ2-1; D is possibly TRBD2 (7 bases). There are 14 residues in the CDR3. V was clipped by 5 bases and J by 10 bases, with 18 bases between them. Germline CDR1 reads SGHVS; CDR2 reads FNYEAQ. The CDR3 nucleotides read TGTGCCAGCAGCCCCGGGACCCCGGGGGGCGAGCAGTTCTTC. It is translated as CASSPGTPGGEQFF.

The CDR3 region is CATASGQGLFEQFF. CDR3 bases: TGTGCCACCGCATCGGGACAGGGTTTGTTTGAGCAGTTCTTC. The chain employs TRBV6-6 and TRBJ2-1, with 9 nucleotides matching TRBD1. CDR1 is MNHNY and CDR2 is SVGAGI in the germline V gene (reference sequence). Unmatched junction bases numbered 13, after V lost 10 bases and J lost 9 bases. The CDR3 length is 14 residues.

The genes are TRBV3-1 (or the pseudogene TRBV3-2) and TRBJ2-3, with 10 bases aligning to TRBD1. CDR1 and CDR2 from the germline V gene are LGHDT and YNNKEL (reference sequence). V shed 2 bases and J 3 bases; nucleotides not matched to a gene: 2. CDR3 length equals 15 residues. The CDR3 spells CASSQRQGATDTQYF. The CDR3 DNA sequence: TGTGCCAGCAGCCAACGACAGGGGGCAACAGATACGCAGTATTTT.

The rearrangement joins TRBV6-5 to TRBJ2-3, with D perhaps matching TRBD1 (6 bases). Germline V gene data show CDR1 as MNHEY and CDR2 as SVGAGI. The CDR3 runs to 14 residues. V dropped 7 bases and J dropped 0 bases, with 11 bases sitting between them. The DNA for the CDR3 is TGTGCCAGCAACATGCAGGGGAGCACAGATACGCAGTATTTT. Amino acids: CASNMQGSTDTQYF.

This clone has only a few counts. The CDR3 sequence: CASSFRGNTGELFF. DNA for the CDR3: TGTGCCAGCAGCTTTCGGGGGAACACCGGGGAGCTGTTTTTT. This rearrangement joins TRBV7-9 to TRBJ2-2, with a tentative D call TRBD2 (5 bases). The CDR3 is made up of 14 amino acids. The V and J ends lost 3 bases and 1 base respectively, with 6 bases between them. From germline, CDR1 is SEHNR and CDR2 FQNEAQ (reference sequence).

This clone was detected once. The chain has TRBV5-5 and TRBJ2-7; D uncertain. V shed 3 bases and J shed 1 base, with 8 bases lying between them. This CDR3 has 13 amino acids. Germline-derived CDR1 and CDR2 are SGHKS and YYEKEE (reference sequence). CDR3 nucleotides: TGTGCCAGCAGCTCTGTTTATTCCTACGAGCAGTACTTC. Translating it yields CASSSVYSYEQYF.

V usage is TRBV7-2 and J usage is TRBJ1-2; TRBD1 agrees at 9 bases. Germline CDR1 reads SGHTA; CDR2 reads FQGNSA. V shed 3 bases, J shed 4 bases, and the junction held 3 bases outside the gene matches. The CDR3 consists of 14 residues. The CDR3 sequence: CASSFGTGTYGYTF. For the CDR3, the DNA is TGTGCCAGCAGCTTCGGGACAGGGACCTATGGCTACACCTTC.